This T cell receptor (beta chain) was observed in a study of blood T cell repertoires in COVID-19 (dated by TCRdb to between 2020 and 2021). Background for the entire study: Samples covering the acute and convalescent phases of COVID-19 were provided by collaborators in the United States, Italy and Spain. The material from the prospective study consisted of cDNA or gDNA derived from T cells, B-cell-depleted T cells, or PBMCs. The dataset comprised deeply sampled blood TCRbeta repertoires from subjects exposed to, actively infected with, or recovered from COVID-19. The repertoires were released in a freely available public database meant as a resource for research on the immune response to SARS-CoV-2. The samples were drawn from two sources: the first 160 participants of the ongoing ImmuneRACE study, and 1,000 to 1,500 subjects contributed by 6 global collaborators. Nearly every sample came with metadata listing a de-identified subject ID, COVID-19 status, age in years and sex. Where HLA class I and class II types were available, the types were taken from metadata supplied by the sample provider, not from assay-based typing. What the study reported, not specific to this receptor: The quantity of clinical and demographic metadata differed by source and by participant and was supplied without curation.

Participants in the prospective study were enrolled through a virtual design, were aged about 18 to 100 years, and lived in about 25 United States geographic areas. In the prospective study, cohorts were assigned on the basis of participant-reported clinical history obtained from a screening survey and a study questionnaire. Recovered participants in ImmuneRACE Cohort 3 were defined by two consecutive negative NP/OP PCR tests, clearance by a healthcare professional, or resolution of symptoms. Mobile phlebotomists in the prospective study collected whole blood, serum and a nasopharyngeal or oropharyngeal swab from every participant. Additional blood draws and questionnaires over an approximately 2-month period could optionally be provided by prospective study participants. Blood samples from the prospective study were shipped frozen or at room temperature prior to DNA extraction. On this clone: What this receptor recognizes is not known. Qualities for individual bases were not recorded, and no much larger clone is one base off.

TCRbeta CDR3 regions were amplified from genomic DNA using the immunoSEQ Assay, a bias-controlled multiplex PCR. In the authors' own workflow: Within the assay, amplification of reference gene primers was used to estimate how many nucleated cells each sample contained. To quantify the absolute abundance of each unique TCRbeta CDR3 rearrangement, sequence reads were collapsed and filtered. For each sample, productive Simpson clonality was calculated by taking the square root of Simpson's diversity index across productive rearrangements. Drawn from immuneACCESS, this table holds only the in-frame rearrangements with V and J called that TCRdb kept. Clones are partly lost; checked studies trace under half to an unresolved V gene and leave the rest unexplained. V and J calls and clone size are those listed in that table; D and trimming were worked out from the DNA. The sample table lists 300,000 to 350,000 clones, under 90% of them with a count of one. In total, the top ten clones hold roughly a tenth of the sample.

Taken from cysteine to phenylalanine, the CDR3 has 16 residues. CDR3 DNA only is kept here, 48 bases in frame from base 1. Unmatched junction bases come to 11, with V trimmed by 5 bases and J by 4 bases. Looking up the germline V gene (reference sequence) yields CDR1 MNHEY and CDR2 SMNVEV. Sequenced sample: PBMCs or T cells enriched from blood (not recorded which). This receptor chain uses TRBV27 and TRBJ2-7; TRBD1 lines up with 10 middle nucleotides. This sequence was found in a woman younger than 45 who had recovered from COVID-19. The CDR3 reads CASSLLTGGGGYEQYF. The nucleotide sequence reads as follows: TGTGCCAGCAGTCTTTTGACAGGGGGCGGGGGTTACGAGCAGTACTTC.